Sequencing of this T cell receptor beta chain was carried out in a study of CD8+ T cells in alopecia areata. Study-level findings and limits: Many expanded lesional clones remained in scalp and blood on tofacitinib. An increase in clonality over normal scalp was evident in lesional scalp, especially alopecia totalis/universalis.

Treatment: oral pan-JAK inhibitor, 5-10 mg twice daily. Trimming removed 5 bases at V and 0 bases at J, with 5 bases between. Germline CDR1 and CDR2: ENHRY and SYGVKD. This CDR3 has 13 residues. Remarks on this clone: The antigen remains unidentified.

Sequencing relied on a cDNA template that was reverse transcribed from extracted RNA. The assay was immunoSEQ multiplex PCR, and TCRdb's table has in-frame clones only and misses some. This sample has about 220,000 clones, with more than 45% found just once. V usage is TRBV10-3 and J usage is TRBJ1-5; D gene uncertain. This TCR was sampled from a human donor with alopecia areata. The sequences come from CD4+ T cells sorted from blood, collected at week 4, from a patient treated with tofacitinib. The DNA of the CDR3 is TGTGCCATCAGTCAGAGTAGCAATCAGCCCCAGCATTTT. It translates to CAISQSSNQPQHF.